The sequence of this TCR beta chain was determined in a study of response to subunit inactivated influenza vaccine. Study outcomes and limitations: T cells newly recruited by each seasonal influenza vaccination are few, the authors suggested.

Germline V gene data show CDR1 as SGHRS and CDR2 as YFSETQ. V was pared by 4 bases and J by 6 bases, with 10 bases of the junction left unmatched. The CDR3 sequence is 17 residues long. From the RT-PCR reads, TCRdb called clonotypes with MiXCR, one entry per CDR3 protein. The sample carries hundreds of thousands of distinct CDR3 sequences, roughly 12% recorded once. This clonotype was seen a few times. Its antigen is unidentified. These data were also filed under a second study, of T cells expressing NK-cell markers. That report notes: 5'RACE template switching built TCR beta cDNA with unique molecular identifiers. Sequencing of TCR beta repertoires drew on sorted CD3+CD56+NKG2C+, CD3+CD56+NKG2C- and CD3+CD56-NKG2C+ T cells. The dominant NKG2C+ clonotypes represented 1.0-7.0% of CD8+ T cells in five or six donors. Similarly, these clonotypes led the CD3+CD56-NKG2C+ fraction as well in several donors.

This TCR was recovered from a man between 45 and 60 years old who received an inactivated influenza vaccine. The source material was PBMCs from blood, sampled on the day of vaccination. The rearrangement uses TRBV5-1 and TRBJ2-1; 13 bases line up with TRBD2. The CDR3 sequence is CASSRGLAGSGGNEQFF. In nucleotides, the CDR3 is TGCGCCAGCAGCCGGGGACTAGCGGGGTCCGGTGGCAATGAGCAGTTCTTC.